This T cell receptor beta chain was identified during a study of cytomegalovirus exposure and HLA in healthy donors. The length of the CDR3 is 15 residues. CDR1 and CDR2 from the germline V gene are SGHAT and FQNNGV. V was pared by 4 bases and J by 5 bases, with 7 bases of the junction left unmatched. This clone came up once. PCR was performed using 60 Vbeta and 13 Jbeta primers. The assay was immunoSEQ multiplex PCR, and TCRdb's table has in-frame clones only and misses some. This sample has under 200,000 clones, with over 70% found just once. The chain is built from TRBV11-2 and TRBJ1-5; TRBD1 matches at 8 bases. Source material: PBMCs. The sequence was obtained from a man in his forties in good health and CMV-seronegative. CDR3 coding DNA: TGTGCCAGCAGCTGGGGGACAGGCACCCATCAGCCCCAGCATTTT. This translates into CASSWGTGTHQPQHF.